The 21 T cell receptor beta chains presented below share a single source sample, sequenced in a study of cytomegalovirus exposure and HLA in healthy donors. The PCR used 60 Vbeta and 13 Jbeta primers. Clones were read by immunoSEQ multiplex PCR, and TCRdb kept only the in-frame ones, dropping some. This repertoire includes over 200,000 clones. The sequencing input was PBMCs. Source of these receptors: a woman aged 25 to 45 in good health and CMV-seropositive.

The CDR3 spells CASSEARVTGELFF. As DNA, the CDR3 is TGTGCCAGCAGTGAAGCGCGGGTAACCGGGGAGCTGTTTTTT. The chain recombines TRBV6-1 with TRBJ2-2; TRBD2 might be the D (5 bases). The CDR3 is made up of 14 amino acids. In germline, CDR1 is MNHNS, CDR2 SASEGT. The V gene lost 0 bases and the J gene lost 5 bases, with 7 bases spanning the gap.

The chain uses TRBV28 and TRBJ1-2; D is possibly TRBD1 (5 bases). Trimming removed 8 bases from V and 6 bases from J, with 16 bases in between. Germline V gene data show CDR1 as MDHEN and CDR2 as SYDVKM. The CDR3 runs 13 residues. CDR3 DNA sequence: TGTGCCAGCCTCAAAGGGGTGGGCAATGGCTACACCTTC. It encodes CASLKGVGNGYTF.

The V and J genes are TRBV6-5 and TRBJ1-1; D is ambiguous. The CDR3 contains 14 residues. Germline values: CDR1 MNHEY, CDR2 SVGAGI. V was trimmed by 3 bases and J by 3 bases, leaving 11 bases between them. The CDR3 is CASSYSGSDTEAFF. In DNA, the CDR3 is TGTGCCAGCAGTTATTCGGGGTCTGACACTGAAGCTTTCTTT.

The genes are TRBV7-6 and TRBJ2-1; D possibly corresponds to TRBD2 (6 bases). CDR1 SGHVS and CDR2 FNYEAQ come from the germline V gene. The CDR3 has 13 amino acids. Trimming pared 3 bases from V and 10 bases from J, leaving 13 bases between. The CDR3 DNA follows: TGTGCCAGCAGCTTCCATGGGGACTGGGAGCAGTTCTTC. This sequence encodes CASSFHGDWEQFF. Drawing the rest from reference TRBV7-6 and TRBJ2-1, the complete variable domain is GAGVSQSPRYKVTKRGQDVALRCDPISGHVSLYWYRQALGQGPEFLTYFNYEAQQDKSGLPNDRFSAERPEGSISTLTIQRTEQRDSAMYRCASSFHGDWEQFFGPGTRLTVL.

The CDR3 sequence is CASSRGSNTEAFF. CDR3 nucleotides: TGTGCCAGCAGCAGGGGCTCGAACACTGAAGCTTTCTTT. The rearrangement links TRBV14 to TRBJ1-1, with D perhaps TRBD1 (5 bases). Germline CDR1 is SGHDN and CDR2 is FVKESK. This CDR3 has 13 residues. The V gene lost 5 bases and the J gene lost 1 base, with 8 bases spanning the gap.

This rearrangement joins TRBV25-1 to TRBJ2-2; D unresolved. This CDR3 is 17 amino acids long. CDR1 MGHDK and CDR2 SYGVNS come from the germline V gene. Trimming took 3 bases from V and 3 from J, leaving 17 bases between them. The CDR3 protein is CASSDLPGGYHTGELFF. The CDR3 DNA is TGTGCCAGCAGTGATTTGCCCGGCGGTTACCACACCGGGGAGCTGTTTTTT.

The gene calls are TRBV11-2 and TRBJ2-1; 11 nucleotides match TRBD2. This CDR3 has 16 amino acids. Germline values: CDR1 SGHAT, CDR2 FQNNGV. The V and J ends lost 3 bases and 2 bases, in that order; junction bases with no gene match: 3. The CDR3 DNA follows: TGTGCCAGCAGCTTGGGACTAGCGGTTACCTACAATGAGCAGTTCTTC. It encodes CASSLGLAVTYNEQFF.

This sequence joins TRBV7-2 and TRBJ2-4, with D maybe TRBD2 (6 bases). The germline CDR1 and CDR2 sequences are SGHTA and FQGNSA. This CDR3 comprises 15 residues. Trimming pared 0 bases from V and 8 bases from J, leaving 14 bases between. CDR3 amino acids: CASSLASGGSHIQYF. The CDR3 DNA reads TGTGCCAGCAGCTTAGCGTCAGGAGGGTCACACATTCAGTACTTC. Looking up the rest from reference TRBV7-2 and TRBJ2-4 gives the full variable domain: GAGVSQSPSNKVTEKGKDVELRCDPISGHTALYWYRQSLGQGLEFLIYFQGNSAPDKSGLPSDRFSAERTGGSVSTLTIQRTQQEDSAVYLCASSLASGGSHIQYFGAGTRLSVL.

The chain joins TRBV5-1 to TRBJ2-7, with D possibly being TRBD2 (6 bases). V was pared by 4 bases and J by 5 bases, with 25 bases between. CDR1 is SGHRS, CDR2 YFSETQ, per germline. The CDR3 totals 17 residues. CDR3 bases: TGCGCCAGCAGCCGTGCTCCCGGGCCCACGGGGAGGCACGAGCAGTACTTC. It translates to CASSRAPGPTGRHEQYF.

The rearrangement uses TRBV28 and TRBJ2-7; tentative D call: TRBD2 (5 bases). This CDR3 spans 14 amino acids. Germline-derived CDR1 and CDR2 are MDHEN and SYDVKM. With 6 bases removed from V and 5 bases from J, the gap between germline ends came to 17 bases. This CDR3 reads CASSPFNGGHEQYF. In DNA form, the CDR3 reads TGTGCCAGCAGCCCCTTCAATGGAGGCCACGAGCAGTACTTC.

The CDR3 here is CSVEQGKSRRDGYTF. In DNA form, the CDR3 reads TGCAGCGTTGAACAGGGGAAAAGTCGTCGGGATGGCTACACCTTC. The chain recombines TRBV29-1 with TRBJ1-2, with a possible D match to TRBD1 (6 bases). V shed 2 bases and J shed 6 bases, with 19 bases lying between them. The CDR3 is 15 residues long. CDR1 and CDR2 from the germline V gene are SQVTM and ANQGSEA.

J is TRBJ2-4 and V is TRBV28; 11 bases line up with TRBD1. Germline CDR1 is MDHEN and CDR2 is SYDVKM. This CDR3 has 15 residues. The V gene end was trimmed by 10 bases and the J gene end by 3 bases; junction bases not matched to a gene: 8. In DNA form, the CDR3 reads TGTGCCACCTCAGGGACAGGGGGACGCAAAAACATTCAGTACTTC. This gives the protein CATSGTGGRKNIQYF. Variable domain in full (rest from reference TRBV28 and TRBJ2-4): DVKVTQSSRYLVKRTGEKVFLECVQDMDHENMFWYRQDPGLGLRLIYFSYDVKMKEKGDIPEGYSVSREKKERFSLILESASTNQTSMYLCATSGTGGRKNIQYFGAGTRLSVL.

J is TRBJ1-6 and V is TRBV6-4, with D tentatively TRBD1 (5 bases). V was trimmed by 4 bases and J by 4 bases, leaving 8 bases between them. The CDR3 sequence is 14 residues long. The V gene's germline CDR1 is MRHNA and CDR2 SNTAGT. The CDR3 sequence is CASSGQPYNSPLHF. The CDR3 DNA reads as TGTGCCAGCAGTGGACAGCCTTATAATTCACCCCTCCACTTT.

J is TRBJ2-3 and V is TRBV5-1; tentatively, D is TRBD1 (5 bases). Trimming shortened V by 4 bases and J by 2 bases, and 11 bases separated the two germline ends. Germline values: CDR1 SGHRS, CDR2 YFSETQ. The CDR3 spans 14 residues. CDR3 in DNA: TGCGCCAGCAGCCTACAGGACAACACAGATACGCAGTATTTT. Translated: CASSLQDNTDTQYF.

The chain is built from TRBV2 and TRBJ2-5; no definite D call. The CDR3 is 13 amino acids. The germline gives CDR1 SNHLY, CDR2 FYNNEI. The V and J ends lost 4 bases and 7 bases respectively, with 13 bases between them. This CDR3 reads CASSGAVRGTQYF. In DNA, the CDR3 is TGTGCCAGCAGTGGGGCAGTACGTGGGACCCAGTACTTC.

The CDR3 DNA reads as TGTGCCAGCAGTTACGACAGGGGCAAAAACATTCAGTACTTC. Its protein is CASSYDRGKNIQYF. V and J are TRBV6-5 and TRBJ2-4; TRBD1 matches at 8 bases. Per germline, CDR1 MNHEY and CDR2 SVGAGI. This CDR3 region has 14 residues. V trimming: 2 bases; J trimming: 3 bases; junction bases outside the gene matches: 0.

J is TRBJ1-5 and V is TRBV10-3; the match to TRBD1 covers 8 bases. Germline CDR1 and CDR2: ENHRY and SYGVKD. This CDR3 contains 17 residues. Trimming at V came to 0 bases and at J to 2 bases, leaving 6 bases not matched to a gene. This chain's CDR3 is CAISESPGGSGNQPQHF. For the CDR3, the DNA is TGTGCCATCAGTGAGTCCCCAGGGGGCTCTGGCAATCAGCCCCAGCATTTT.

CDR3 protein: CASSFYREEGIQYF. CDR3 DNA: TGTGCCAGCAGCTTCTATCGGGAGGAGGGGATTCAGTACTTC. The rearrangement uses TRBV7-2 and TRBJ2-4; 7 bases are a match to TRBD2. Unmatched junction bases numbered 9, after V lost 3 bases and J lost 10 bases. Germline V CDR1 and CDR2: SGHTA, FQGNSA. This CDR3 has 14 amino acids.

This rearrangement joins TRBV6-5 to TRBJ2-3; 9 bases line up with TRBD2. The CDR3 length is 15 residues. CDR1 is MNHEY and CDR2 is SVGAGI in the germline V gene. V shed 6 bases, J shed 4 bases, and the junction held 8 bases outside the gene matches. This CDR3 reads CASRATGGGADTQYF. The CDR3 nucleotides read TGTGCCAGCAGAGCCACTGGCGGGGGGGCAGATACGCAGTATTTT.

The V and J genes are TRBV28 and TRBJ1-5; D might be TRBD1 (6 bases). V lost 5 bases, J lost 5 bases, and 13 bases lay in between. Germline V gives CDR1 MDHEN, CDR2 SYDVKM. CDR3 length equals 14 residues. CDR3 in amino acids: CASSQNRVDQPQHF. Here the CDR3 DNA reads TGTGCCAGCAGTCAGAACAGGGTTGATCAGCCCCAGCATTTT.

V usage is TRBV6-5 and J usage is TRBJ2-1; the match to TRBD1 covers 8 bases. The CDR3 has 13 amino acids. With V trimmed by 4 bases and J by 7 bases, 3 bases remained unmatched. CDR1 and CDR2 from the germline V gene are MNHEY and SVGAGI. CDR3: CASSSQGVNEQFF. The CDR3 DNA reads TGTGCCAGCAGTTCACAGGGGGTGAATGAGCAGTTCTTC.